This TCR beta chain was recorded in a study of blood T cells in healthy people across ages (dated by TCRdb to between 2014 and 2017). Background on the whole study: In model experiments, template switching captured about one uniquely barcoded TCR beta cDNA molecule for every two T cells. To avoid experimental bias, donors of different ages were distributed randomly across sequencing lanes. The donors were divided into four age groups: young (average around 16 years), middle-aged (roughly 40), aged (about 56) and long-lived (about 90). To track age-related changes in TCR beta repertoire diversity, the study relied on deep sequencing normalized with unique cDNA molecular identifiers. Two additional independent replicas of 1 million unique cDNA reads from the same blood draw were analyzed for two donors (one aged 18 to 30 and one aged 80 or older). Paper-wide results and their limitations: The CMV infection status of donors was not known, potentially confounding age-related changes in expanded clonotypes. Because profiling used bulk unsorted PBMCs, naive and antigen-experienced compartments could not be compared conclusively. Compared with the aged group, the long-lived group had more naive CD4+ T cells, fewer expanded clones and increased TCR diversity, suggesting age selection. Observed TCR beta diversity correlated strongly with the percentage of naive T cells measured by flow cytometry. Observed TCR beta diversity per million T cells fell roughly linearly with age, and a significant reduction was already apparent by age around 40. Estimates of total diversity based on one million sequenced T cells were regarded as lower bounds and as underestimates.

Concerning this clonotype: Its binding antigen is unknown. Base qualities are not at hand, and no much larger clone is one base apart.

Systemically healthy Caucasian individuals from Russia, 35 to 40 in total and aged roughly 6 to 100 years, were included as donors. Each donor gave 9 to 10 milliliters of peripheral blood, collected into EDTA-treated Vacutainer tubes. Ficoll-Paque density-gradient centrifugation was used to isolate PBMCs, with at least 7 million per sample. Trizol reagent was used to extract total RNA from PBMCs, with at least 5.5 micrograms per sample. For every donor, an aliquot of PBMCs went through flow cytometry to measure the percentages of naive CD45RAhigh/CD27high T cells. The method behind the library was 5' RACE. Sequencing relied on an Illumina HiSeq 2500. The second PCR ran for roughly 7 to 12 cycles and used a J-beta primer mix along with a sample-barcoded 5' primer. A template-switch 5' adaptor carrying 12 random nucleotides introduced a unique molecular identifier onto each TCR beta cDNA molecule. At least 2.5 million CDR3-containing paired-end reads were obtained from each sample. First-strand cDNA was synthesized from all RNA with the Mint cDNA synthesis kit, primed by a TRBC-specific oligonucleotide. All cDNA was treated with uracil-DNA glycosylase and then went through a first 18-cycle PCR with the universal primers M1SS and BC2_uni_R. Turning to the authors' computational methods: For normalization, 1 million high-quality reads were randomly selected from each sample, with every read carrying a distinct molecular identifier. Instead of being binned into consensus sequences, reads that shared molecular identifiers were thrown out. MiTCR, with a Q25 quality threshold and the strictest error-elimination algorithm, was used for CDR3 identification, clonotype clustering and error correction. A nonparametric unseen species model using Euler transformation provided a lower-bound estimate of total TCR beta diversity. TCRdb trimmed the raw reads at Q25, called clones with MiXCR and kept productive beta chains. When rows share a CDR3 protein, they turn into one entry using the most common DNA and genes. What appears here as the V and J calls and clone size reflects TCRdb's work, not the paper's. Across this sample there are over a million distinct CDR3 sequences, with 40% to 45% seen only once. The ten most abundant clones make up roughly 3.7% of the sample.

V is cut by 3 bases and J by 8 bases, and the space between the germline ends is 19 bases. The CDR3 holds 15 amino acids from the cysteine to the phenylalanine. The read is trimmed to its CDR3 DNA, 45 bases read in frame from base 1. The specimen was blood. The chain is made from TRBV12-3 or TRBV12-4 and TRBJ1-2; no confident D gene assignment can be made. The TCR sequence derives from a woman between 18 and 30 years old in good health. The CDR3 region has the sequence CASSFRESGLRGYTF. Read as DNA, the sequence is TGTGCCAGCAGTTTTCGTGAAAGTGGGCTAAGGGGCTACACCTTC.